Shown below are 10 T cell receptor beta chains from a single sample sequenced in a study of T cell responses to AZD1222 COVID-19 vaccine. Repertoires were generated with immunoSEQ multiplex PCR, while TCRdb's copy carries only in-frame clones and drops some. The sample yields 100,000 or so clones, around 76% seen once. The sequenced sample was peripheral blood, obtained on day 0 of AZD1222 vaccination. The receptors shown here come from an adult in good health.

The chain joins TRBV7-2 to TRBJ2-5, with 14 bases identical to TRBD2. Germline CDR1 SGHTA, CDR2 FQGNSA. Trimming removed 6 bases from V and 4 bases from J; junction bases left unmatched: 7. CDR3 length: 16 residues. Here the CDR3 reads CASRQYGTSGGETQYF. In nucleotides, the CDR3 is TGTGCCAGCAGACAATACGGGACTAGCGGGGGAGAGACCCAGTACTTC.

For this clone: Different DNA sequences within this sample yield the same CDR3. The CDR3 spells CASSPPDGNNEQFF. The CDR3 bases are TGTGCCAGCTCACCACCGGACGGAAACAATGAGCAGTTCTTC. This sequence joins TRBV18 and TRBJ2-1; D gene ambiguous. CDR1 is KGHSH and CDR2 is LQKENI in the germline V gene. The V end lost 0 bases, the J end lost 5 bases, and 8 bases lay between the germline ends. The length of the CDR3 is 14 residues.

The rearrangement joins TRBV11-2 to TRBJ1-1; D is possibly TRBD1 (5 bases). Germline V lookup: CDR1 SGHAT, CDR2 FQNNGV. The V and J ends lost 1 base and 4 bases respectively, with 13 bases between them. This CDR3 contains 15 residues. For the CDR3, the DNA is TGTGCCAGCAGCTTAGGGGGCGTACGTTTCACTGAAGCTTTCTTT. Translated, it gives CASSLGGVRFTEAFF.

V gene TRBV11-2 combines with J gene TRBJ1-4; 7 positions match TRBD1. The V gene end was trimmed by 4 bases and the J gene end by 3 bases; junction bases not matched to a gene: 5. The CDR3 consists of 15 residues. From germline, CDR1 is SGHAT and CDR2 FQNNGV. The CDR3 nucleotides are TGTGCCAGCAGCTCCGCCCAGGGGGCTAATGAAAAACTGTTTTTT. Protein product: CASSSAQGANEKLFF. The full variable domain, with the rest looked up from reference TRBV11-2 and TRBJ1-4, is EAGVAQSPRYKIIEKRQSVAFWCNPISGHATLYWYQQILGQGPKLLIQFQNNGVVDDSQLPKDRFSAERLKGVDSTLKIQPAKLEDSAVYLCASSSAQGANEKLFFGSGTQLSVL.

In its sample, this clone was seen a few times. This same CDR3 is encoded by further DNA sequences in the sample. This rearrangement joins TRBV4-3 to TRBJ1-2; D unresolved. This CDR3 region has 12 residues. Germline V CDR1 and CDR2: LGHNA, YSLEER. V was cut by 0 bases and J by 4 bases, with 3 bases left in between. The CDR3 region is CASSQDSYGYTF. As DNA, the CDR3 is TGCGCCAGCAGCCAAGACAGCTATGGCTACACCTTC.

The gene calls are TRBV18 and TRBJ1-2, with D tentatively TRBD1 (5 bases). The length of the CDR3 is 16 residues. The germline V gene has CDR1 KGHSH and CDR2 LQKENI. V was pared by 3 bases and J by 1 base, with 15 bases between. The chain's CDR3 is CASSPLGRGFNYGYTF. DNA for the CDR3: TGTGCCAGCTCACCCCTCGGTCGGGGGTTTAACTATGGCTACACCTTC.

CDR3 residues: CASSPRDLNYGYTF. Here the CDR3 DNA reads TGTGCCAGCAGCCCAAGGGACTTAAACTATGGCTACACCTTC. The chain employs TRBV11-2 and TRBJ1-2; a weak D match, TRBD1 (5 bases). CDR1 is SGHAT and CDR2 is FQNNGV in the germline V gene. Trimming removed 5 bases at V and 2 bases at J, with 12 bases between. CDR3 length: 14 amino acids. Together with reference TRBV11-2 and TRBJ1-2, the CDR3 gives the full variable domain: EAGVAQSPRYKIIEKRQSVAFWCNPISGHATLYWYQQILGQGPKLLIQFQNNGVVDDSQLPKDRFSAERLKGVDSTLKIQPAKLEDSAVYLCASSPRDLNYGYTFGSGTRLTVV.

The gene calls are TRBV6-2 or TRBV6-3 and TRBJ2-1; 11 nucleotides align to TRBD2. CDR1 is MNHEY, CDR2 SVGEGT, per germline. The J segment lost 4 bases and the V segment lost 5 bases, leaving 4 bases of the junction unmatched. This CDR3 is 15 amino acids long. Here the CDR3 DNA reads TGTGCCAGCAGTCTGGCTAGCGGGGGGTACAATGAGCAGTTCTTC. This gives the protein CASSLASGGYNEQFF.

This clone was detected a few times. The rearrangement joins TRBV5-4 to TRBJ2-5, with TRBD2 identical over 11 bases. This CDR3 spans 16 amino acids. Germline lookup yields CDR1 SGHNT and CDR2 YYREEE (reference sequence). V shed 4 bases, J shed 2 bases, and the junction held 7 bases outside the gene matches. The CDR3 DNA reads TGTGCCAGCAGCCTGGGGGCTAGCGGGGGGCAAGAGACCCAGTACTTC. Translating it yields CASSLGASGGQETQYF.

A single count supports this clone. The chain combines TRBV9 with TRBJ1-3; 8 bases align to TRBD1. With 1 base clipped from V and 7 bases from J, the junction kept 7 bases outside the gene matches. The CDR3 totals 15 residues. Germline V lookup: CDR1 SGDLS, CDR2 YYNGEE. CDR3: CASSVQGQGSNTIYF. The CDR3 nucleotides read TGTGCCAGCAGCGTACAAGGACAGGGATCTAACACCATATATTTT.